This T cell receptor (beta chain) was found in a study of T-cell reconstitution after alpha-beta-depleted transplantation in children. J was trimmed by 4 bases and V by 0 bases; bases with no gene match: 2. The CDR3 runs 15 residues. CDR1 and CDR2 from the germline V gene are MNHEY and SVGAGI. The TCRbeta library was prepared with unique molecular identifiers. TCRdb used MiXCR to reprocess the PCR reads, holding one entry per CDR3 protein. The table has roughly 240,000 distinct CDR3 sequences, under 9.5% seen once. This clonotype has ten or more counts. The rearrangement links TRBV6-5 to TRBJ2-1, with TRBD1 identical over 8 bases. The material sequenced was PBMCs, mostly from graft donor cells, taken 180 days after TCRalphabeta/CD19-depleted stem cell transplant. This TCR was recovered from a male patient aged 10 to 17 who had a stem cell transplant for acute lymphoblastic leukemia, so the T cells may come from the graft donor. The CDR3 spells CASSYSGDRYNEQFF. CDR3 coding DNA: TGTGCCAGCAGTTACTCGGGGGACAGGTACAATGAGCAGTTCTTC.